The following is a T cell receptor (beta chain) sequence with its context. Looked up from germline, CDR1 is SEHNR and CDR2 is FQNEAQ (reference sequence). V shed 5 bases and J 10 bases; nucleotides not matched to a gene: 7. This CDR3 region has 14 residues. Both 60 Vbeta primers and 13 Jbeta primers went into the PCR. Profiled with immunoSEQ multiplex PCR; TCRdb holds only in-frame clones, not every one. This table has just under 80,000 clones, over 60% appearing once. The data belong to a study of cytomegalovirus exposure and HLA in healthy donors. The chain joins TRBV7-9 to TRBJ1-6; 8 bases match TRBD1. Sequencing input: PBMCs. The origin of this receptor is a man aged 35-49 years in good health and CMV-seronegative. CDR3 bases: TGTGCCAGCAGCCTGGACAGGGTCCTCTCACCCCTCCACTTT. Its translation is CASSLDRVLSPLHF.